There are many counts of the clone carrying this TCR beta chain. The data derive from a study of T cells in Graves' hyperthyroidism and ophthalmopathy. RNA transcripts provided the source from which TCR beta CDR3 regions were amplified. When the TCR CDR3 underwent first-round RT-PCR, the HTBI primer set was used. TCRdb itself ran the multiplex PCR reads through MiXCR, one entry per CDR3 protein. The table records more than 500,000 distinct CDR3 sequences, about 45% of them present only once. Per the germline V gene, CDR1 is SGHRS and CDR2 is YFSETQ. This CDR3 is built from 15 residues. Trimming took 3 bases from V and 1 from J, leaving 13 bases between them.

Sequencing input: peripheral blood or thyroid tissue (not recorded which). This sequence was found in an adult woman with Graves' disease, either hyperthyroidism or ophthalmopathy (not recorded which). The V and J genes are TRBV5-1 and TRBJ1-2; a weak D match, TRBD1 (6 bases). CDR3 in DNA: TGCGCCAGCAGCTCGGAAGGGGGATTTAACTATGGCTACACCTTC. Amino acids: CASSSEGGFNYGYTF.